This is a list of T cell receptor beta chains from one sample in a study of blood T cell repertoires in COVID-19. The table came from immunoSEQ multiplex PCR; TCRdb's copy has only in-frame clones and leaves some out. This table holds about 490,000 clones, 80% to 90% found once. The sequencing input was peripheral blood. These receptors originate from a human donor in a cohort sampled during active COVID-19. CDR3s include the opening cysteine and the closing phenylalanine or tryptophan. The D gene is left open where the match is weak. Clone size is given for some rows only: seen once, a few or many times, or a class if the clone is expanded.

V: TRBV21-1; size: .; J: TRBJ1-3; length: 19; D: .; DNA: .; CDR3: CASSKVGTGAPYSGNTIYF
V: TRBV14; size: .; J: TRBJ1-1; length: 14; D: .; DNA: TGTGCCAGCAGCCACAGCAGGGGGAACACTGAAGCTTTCTTT; CDR3: CASSHSRGNTEAFF
V: TRBV25-1; size: .; J: TRBJ1-2; length: 12; D: .; DNA: TGTGCCAGCAGTCAATACGGCTATGGCTACACCTTC; CDR3: CASSQYGYGYTF
V: TRBV19; size: .; J: TRBJ1-1; length: 14; D: .; DNA: TGTGCCAGTAGTAGCCTAAACTTAGACACTGAAGCTTTCTTT; CDR3: CASSSLNLDTEAFF
V: TRBV7-6; size: .; J: TRBJ2-1; length: 15; D: TRBD2; DNA: TGTGCCAGCAGCGCCAGACTAGCGGGAGGGGAAGAGCAGTTCTTC; CDR3: CASSARLAGGEEQFF
V: TRBV5-1; size: .; J: TRBJ1-5; length: 15; D: .; DNA: TGCGCCAGCAGCTTAGGTGACAGGCCGAATCAGCCCCAGCATTTT; CDR3: CASSLGDRPNQPQHF
V: TRBV28; size: .; J: TRBJ1-4; length: 14; D: TRBD1; DNA: TGTGCCAGCAGCGGCGACAGGGCTGGAGAAAAACTGTTTTTT; CDR3: CASSGDRAGEKLFF
V: TRBV5-5; size: .; J: TRBJ2-7; length: 14; D: TRBD1; DNA: TGTGCCAGCAGTTCCGGACAGGGAATCTACGAGCAGTACTTC; CDR3: CASSSGQGIYEQYF
V: TRBV30; size: .; J: TRBJ1-1; length: 16; D: TRBD1; DNA: TGTGCCTGGGGAATTCGTCCGGGACAGGGGAACACTGAAGCTTTCTTT; CDR3: CAWGIRPGQGNTEAFF
V: TRBV7-2; size: .; J: TRBJ1-1; length: 13; D: .; DNA: TGTGCCAGCAGCTTCAGTCCGGGAACTGAAGCTTTCTTT; CDR3: CASSFSPGTEAFF
V: TRBV19; size: .; J: TRBJ1-2; length: 13; D: .; DNA: TGTGCCAGTAGTATCAGTCCTAACTATGGCTACACCTTC; CDR3: CASSISPNYGYTF
V: TRBV9; size: .; J: TRBJ2-1; length: 15; D: TRBD1; DNA: TGTGCCAGCAGCGTAGAGGACAGGGTGGACAATGAGCAGTTCTTC; CDR3: CASSVEDRVDNEQFF
V: TRBV12-3/TRBV12-4; size: .; J: TRBJ1-1; length: 13; D: .; DNA: TGTGCCAGCAGGCGCCTTGAGAACACTGAAGCTTTCTTT; CDR3: CASRRLENTEAFF
V: TRBV6-5; size: .; J: TRBJ1-1; length: 13; D: .; DNA: TGTGCCAGCTTTCCCCAGGCGAACACTGAAGCTTTCTTT; CDR3: CASFPQANTEAFF
V: TRBV6-6; size: .; J: TRBJ2-7; length: 14; D: .; DNA: TGTGCCAGCAGTCTAACCCGGGGGTCCTACGAGCAGTACTTC; CDR3: CASSLTRGSYEQYF
V: TRBV30; size: .; J: TRBJ2-3; length: 17; D: TRBD2; DNA: TGTGCCTGGAGTGTTGGGACTAGCGGGAGAGGCACAGATACGCAGTATTTT; CDR3: CAWSVGTSGRGTDTQYF
V: TRBV20-1; size: .; J: TRBJ2-1; length: 13; D: .; DNA: TGCAGTGCTAGTGGCCTCCCGGGGAATGAGCAGTTCTTC; CDR3: CSASGLPGNEQFF
V: TRBV19; size: .; J: TRBJ2-4; length: 17; D: TRBD1; DNA: TGTGCCAGTAGTATAGCTAGAGGGGGCTTATCCAAAAACATTCAGTACTTC; CDR3: CASSIARGGLSKNIQYF
V: TRBV13; size: .; J: TRBJ2-1; length: 16; D: TRBD2; DNA: TGTGCCAGCAGCTCCCGGACTAGCGGAGGGTGGGATGAGCAGTTCTTC; CDR3: CASSSRTSGGWDEQFF
V: TRBV11-2; size: .; J: TRBJ2-3; length: 14; D: TRBD2; DNA: TGTGCCAGCAGCTCCGGACTAGCGTGGGATACGCAGTATTTT; CDR3: CASSSGLAWDTQYF
V: TRBV6-2/TRBV6-3; size: .; J: TRBJ2-7; length: 16; D: .; DNA: TGTGCCAGCAGTTCCCTAGGACAGGGCGGGAGCAACGAGCAGTACTTC; CDR3: CASSSLGQGGSNEQYF
V: TRBV11-2; size: .; J: TRBJ2-1; length: 14; D: .; DNA: TGTGCCAGCAGCCTCAGCGGGACAAACAATGAGCAGTTCTTC; CDR3: CASSLSGTNNEQFF
V: TRBV25-1; size: few; J: TRBJ2-7; length: 14; D: TRBD1; DNA: TGTGCCAGCTCGGCCCCGGGACAGAGCTACGAGCAGTACTTC; CDR3: CASSAPGQSYEQYF
V: TRBV28; size: .; J: TRBJ1-5; length: 11; D: .; DNA: TGTGCCAGCAGCGGTCATCAGCCCCAGCATTTT; CDR3: CASSGHQPQHF
V: TRBV5-1; size: .; J: TRBJ1-6; length: 14; D: .; DNA: TGCGCCAGCAGCTTGGCGGGGAGGGGTTCACCCCTCCACTTT; CDR3: CASSLAGRGSPLHF
V: TRBV3-1/TRBV3-2; size: .; J: TRBJ2-1; length: 13; D: TRBD2; DNA: TGTGCCAGCAGCCCCCTAGCGGGAGGCCACCAGTTCTTC; CDR3: CASSPLAGGHQFF
V: TRBV5-4; size: .; J: TRBJ2-1; length: 16; D: TRBD1; DNA: TGTGCCAGCAGCGCCCCGGGACAGGGGGCGAGGAATGAGCAGTTCTTC; CDR3: CASSAPGQGARNEQFF
V: TRBV6-5; size: .; J: TRBJ1-3; length: 16; D: .; DNA: TGTGCCAGCAGTTACTCCCGGGACATCGTTGGAAACACCATATATTTT; CDR3: CASSYSRDIVGNTIYF
V: TRBV11-3; size: .; J: TRBJ2-1; length: 15; D: .; DNA: TGTGCCAGCAGCCCAGGGTTCGGGTCCTACAATGAGCAGTTCTTC; CDR3: CASSPGFGSYNEQFF